This T cell receptor (beta chain) was captured by sequencing in a study of cytomegalovirus exposure and HLA in healthy donors. Study-level results: Follow-up analysis seemed to connect common viral pathogens with several of the most significant clusters identified.

The PCR was carried out with 60 Vbeta primers and 13 Jbeta primers. Sequenced by immunoSEQ multiplex PCR; TCRdb stores in-frame clones only, minus some. In the table there are 200,000 to 250,000 clones, approximately 84% of which are singletons. V lost 3 bases, J lost 0 bases, and 9 bases lay in between. Germline V gene sequence: CDR1 SGDLS, CDR2 YYNGEE. The CDR3 has 14 residues. On this clone: Its specificity is unknown.

All donors participated as healthy donors of bone marrow. This clonotype was obtained from a woman between 40 and 55 years old in good health and CMV-seronegative. The sample comprised PBMCs. The rearrangement links TRBV9 to TRBJ1-1, with D tentatively TRBD1 (6 bases). The CDR3 reads CASSGDTLNTEAFF. DNA for the CDR3: TGTGCCAGCAGCGGGGACACCCTGAACACTGAAGCTTTCTTT.